This T cell receptor beta chain was identified in a study of T cell changes during pregnancy in multiple sclerosis. The data were produced by immunoSEQ multiplex PCR, yet TCRdb's version contains in-frame clones alone and is incomplete. Seen here are under 110,000 clones, approximately 91% observed once, and the top ten hold around 3.2%. The CDR3 sequence is 15 residues long. Source: peripheral blood, taken in the second trimester of pregnancy. This chain joins TRBV21-1 and TRBJ2-2; the D segment call TRBD2 is taken from the table without a DNA check. TRBV21-1 is annotated as a pseudogene. This clonotype was sampled from a female donor with multiple sclerosis, enrolled in a pregnancy study. The CDR3 DNA reads TGTGCGAGAGAGCAGACTAGCATAAAAACAGGGGAGCTGTTTTTT. This gives the protein CAREQTSIKTGELFF.